A selection of T cell receptor beta chains follows, all from one sample in a study of blood T cell repertoires in COVID-19. Assay used: immunoSEQ multiplex PCR; TCRdb lists only in-frame clones, some missing. The table lists some 200,000 clones, 84% of them singletons. Sequenced input: peripheral blood. The source is a woman aged 45-65 years with active or convalescent COVID-19. CDR3s include the opening cysteine and the closing phenylalanine or tryptophan. The D gene is left open where the match is weak. For some rows the clone size is stated as once, few or many, or as a class when expanded; others skip it.

len: 15
abundance: -
j_gene: TRBJ2-7
v_gene: TRBV7-3
d_gene: TRBD1
CDR3nt: TGTGCCAGCAGCCTTGGGACAGGGTTATCCTACGAGCAGTACTTC
CDR3aa: CASSLGTGLSYEQYF

len: 17
abundance: once
j_gene: TRBJ1-3
v_gene: TRBV18
d_gene: -
CDR3nt: TGTGCCAGCTCACCACCGCAGGGGTCTAGCTCTGGAAACACCATATATTTT
CDR3aa: CASSPPQGSSSGNTIYF

len: 14
abundance: few
j_gene: TRBJ1-1
v_gene: TRBV28
d_gene: -
CDR3nt: TGTGCCAGCACTTTTCCCGCTTCGGGGGGGCAAGCTTTCTTT
CDR3aa: CASTFPASGGQAFF

len: 13
abundance: -
j_gene: TRBJ2-1
v_gene: TRBV10-1
d_gene: -
CDR3nt: TGCGCCAGCAGTGGGCCTAGCTCGAATGAGCAGTTCTTC
CDR3aa: CASSGPSSNEQFF

len: 16
abundance: -
j_gene: TRBJ2-2
v_gene: TRBV5-1
d_gene: -
CDR3nt: TGCGCCAGCAGCCCAAAGACAGGATCCTACACCGGGGAGCTGTTTTTT
CDR3aa: CASSPKTGSYTGELFF

len: 15
abundance: once
j_gene: TRBJ2-1
v_gene: TRBV5-4
d_gene: TRBD2
CDR3nt: TGTGCCAGCAGCTTGGGTTGGGGGGGTGGTAATGAGCAGTTCTTC
CDR3aa: CASSLGWGGGNEQFF

len: 16
abundance: -
j_gene: TRBJ1-4
v_gene: TRBV5-8
d_gene: TRBD1
CDR3nt: TGTGCCAGCAGCTGGGGGACAGGGGCAACTAATGAAAAACTGTTTTTT
CDR3aa: CASSWGTGATNEKLFF

len: 17
abundance: -
j_gene: TRBJ2-3
v_gene: TRBV10-3
d_gene: TRBD1
CDR3nt: TGTGCCATCAGTGACCAGGGGACAGGCGCAAGCACAGATACGCAGTATTTT
CDR3aa: CAISDQGTGASTDTQYF

len: 15
abundance: -
j_gene: TRBJ2-7
v_gene: TRBV5-4
d_gene: TRBD2
CDR3nt: TGTGCCAGCAGCACCCGGACTAGCGCGGCATACGAGCAGTACTTC
CDR3aa: CASSTRTSAAYEQYF

len: 17
abundance: -
j_gene: TRBJ2-1
v_gene: TRBV4-1
d_gene: -
CDR3nt: TGCGCCAGCAGCCAAGATCTGGGGACTGGCTCCTACAATGAGCAGTTCTTC
CDR3aa: CASSQDLGTGSYNEQFF

len: 13
abundance: -
j_gene: TRBJ1-2
v_gene: TRBV6-5
d_gene: TRBD1
CDR3nt: TGTGCCAGCAGTCGGACAGGGGGCTATGGCTACACCTTC
CDR3aa: CASSRTGGYGYTF

len: 11
abundance: few
j_gene: TRBJ1-2
v_gene: TRBV29-1
d_gene: -
CDR3nt: TGCAGCGTCGACAACCTCTATGGCTACACCTTC
CDR3aa: CSVDNLYGYTF

len: 15
abundance: -
j_gene: TRBJ1-5
v_gene: TRBV5-3
d_gene: -
CDR3nt: TGTGCCAGAAGCCCCAGGGCCCTTAGCAATCAGCCCCAGCATTTT
CDR3aa: CARSPRALSNQPQHF

len: 16
abundance: once
j_gene: TRBJ1-2
v_gene: TRBV19
d_gene: -
CDR3nt: TGTGCCAGTAGTATAGAATCAACAGCCTTTAACTATGGCTACACCTTC
CDR3aa: CASSIESTAFNYGYTF

len: 14
abundance: -
j_gene: TRBJ2-7
v_gene: TRBV11-2
d_gene: -
CDR3nt: TGTGCCAGCAGCCTCCAGCCGGGGTTGAACGAGCAGTACTTC
CDR3aa: CASSLQPGLNEQYF

len: 15
abundance: -
j_gene: TRBJ1-1
v_gene: TRBV10-3
d_gene: TRBD1
CDR3nt: TGTGCCATCAGTCCGGGACAGCTTGTCGACACTGAAGCTTTCTTT
CDR3aa: CAISPGQLVDTEAFF

len: 14
abundance: -
j_gene: TRBJ1-1
v_gene: TRBV27
d_gene: TRBD1
CDR3nt: TGTGCCAGCAGTATAGACAGGGCCGACACTGAAGCTTTCTTT
CDR3aa: CASSIDRADTEAFF

len: 15
abundance: -
j_gene: TRBJ1-2
v_gene: TRBV28
d_gene: TRBD1
CDR3nt: TGTGCCAGCAGTTTATTGGGGACAGGGGGAGTTGGCTACACCTTC
CDR3aa: CASSLLGTGGVGYTF